The entry that follows covers one T cell receptor (beta chain) sequence. The sample is drawn from a study of blood T cell repertoires in COVID-19. Across the study: Collection of acute and convalescent COVID-19 samples took place in the United States, Italy and Spain.

The length of the CDR3 is 14 residues. V lost 4 bases, J lost 6 bases, and 12 bases lay in between. Germline CDR1 and CDR2: MGHRA and YSYEKL. Here immunoSEQ multiplex PCR was the method, and the copy in TCRdb shows in-frame clones only, minus some. The sample lists under 200,000 clones, about 83% occurring once. The receptor was derived from a human donor in a cohort sampled during active COVID-19. This chain links TRBV4-1 with TRBJ2-2; D may be TRBD1 (6 bases). Material for sequencing was peripheral blood. The CDR3 DNA reads as TGCGCCAGCAGCCTTCAGACAGGCGCCGGGGAGCTGTTTTTT. Residues: CASSLQTGAGELFF.